This T cell receptor beta chain was sequenced during a study of Graves' ophthalmopathy and Graves' hyperthyroidism. Pregnancy or lactation, uncontrolled infections and other autoimmune diseases were grounds for excluding patients. Sampling around 9.8 ml of fresh peripheral blood provided the PBMCs. Broader study findings: Both a roughly 64% sensitivity and an approximately 79% specificity characterized the model's predictions of ophthalmopathy progression. A model of 13 signatures distinguished ophthalmopathy from stable hyperthyroidism at about 86% sensitivity and 81.08% specificity.

The CDR3 is made up of 14 amino acids. J gave up 5 bases and V 10 bases, and 14 bases lay outside the gene matches. CDR1 MNHEY and CDR2 SVGAGI come from the germline V gene. This clonotype occurred many times. Its antigen is still unknown. Amplifying from RNA transcripts, the study obtained TCR beta CDR3 regions. HTBI-primed RT-PCR formed the first round, and a multiplex PCR formed the second. In TCRdb, the multiplex PCR reads were re-called with MiXCR into one record per CDR3 protein. The table includes 200,000 to 250,000 distinct CDR3 sequences, roughly a fifth detected once. Sequencing was performed on peripheral blood. This clonotype was obtained from a woman aged 50 to 65 with Graves' ophthalmopathy. The chain is built from TRBV6-5 and TRBJ2-7; 7 nucleotides line up with TRBD2. The CDR3 protein is CATQASGAVHEQYF. The CDR3 coding sequence is TGTGCCACCCAAGCGAGCGGGGCCGTCCACGAGCAGTACTTC.